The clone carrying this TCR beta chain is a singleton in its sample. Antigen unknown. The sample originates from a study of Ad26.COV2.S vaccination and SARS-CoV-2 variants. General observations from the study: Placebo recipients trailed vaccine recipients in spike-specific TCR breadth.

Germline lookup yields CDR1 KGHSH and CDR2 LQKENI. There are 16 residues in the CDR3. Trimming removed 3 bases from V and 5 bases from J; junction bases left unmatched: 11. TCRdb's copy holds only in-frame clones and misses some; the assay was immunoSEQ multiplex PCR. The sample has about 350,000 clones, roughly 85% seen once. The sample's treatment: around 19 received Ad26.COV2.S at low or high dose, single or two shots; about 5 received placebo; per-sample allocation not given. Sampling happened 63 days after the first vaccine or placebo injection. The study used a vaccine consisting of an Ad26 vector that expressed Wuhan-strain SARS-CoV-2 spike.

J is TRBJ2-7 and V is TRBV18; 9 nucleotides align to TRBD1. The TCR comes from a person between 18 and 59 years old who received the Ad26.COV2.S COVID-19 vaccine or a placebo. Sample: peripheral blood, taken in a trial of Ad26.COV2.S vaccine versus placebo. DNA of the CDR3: TGTGCCAGCTCACCCAACTCGCCGGGACAGGGAGACGAGCAGTACTTC. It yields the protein CASSPNSPGQGDEQYF.